These 23 T cell receptor beta chains came from one sample sequenced in a study of OX40 agonist ivuxolimab in advanced cancers. The library came from the immunoSEQ multiplex PCR assay. TCRdb mirrors the immuneACCESS table, restricted to in-frame sequences. Some clones are absent from its copies; in checked studies, under half trace to an unresolved V gene, and the reason for the others is unknown. The sample table shows about 43,000 clones, and around 85% are seen once. The top ten constitute 30% to 35% of the sample. The material sequenced was CD4+ or CD8+ T cells sorted from blood, taken in a trial of the OX40 agonist ivuxolimab. These receptors all come from an adult with an advanced solid tumor such as melanoma, head and neck, liver or kidney cancer.

The rearrangement links TRBV4-1 to TRBJ1-2; no clear D. CDR3 length: 16 residues. V lost 1 base, J lost 0 bases, and 12 bases lay in between. Germline V gives CDR1 MGHRA, CDR2 YSYEKL. The CDR3 spells CASSQGPRTPNYGYTF. In nucleotides, the CDR3 is TGCGCCAGCAGCCAAGGTCCCAGGACTCCTAACTATGGCTACACCTTC.

This clone was recorded once. The chain links TRBV4-2 to TRBJ1-1; tentatively, D is TRBD1 (5 bases). Germline V CDR1 and CDR2: LGHNA, YNFKEQ. This CDR3 is 15 amino acids long. Trimming left V 4 bases short and J 4 bases short, with 16 bases between. CDR3 coding DNA: TGTGCCAGCAGCCCTACGGGACTCCGAGGCACTGAAGCTTTCTTT. The encoded protein is CASSPTGLRGTEAFF.

The chain employs TRBV5-1 and TRBJ1-1; D remains ambiguous. CDR3 length equals 13 residues. Trimming cost V 0 bases and J 1 base, with 4 bases left between them. The V gene's germline CDR1 is SGHRS and CDR2 YFSETQ. This CDR3 is CASSLVRNTEAFF. The CDR3 DNA sequence: TGCGCCAGCAGCTTGGTGAGGAACACTGAAGCTTTCTTT.

V is TRBV6-5 and J is TRBJ1-5, with unresolved D. From germline, CDR1 is MNHEY and CDR2 SVGAGI. The CDR3 contains 13 residues. Trimming took 0 bases from V and 10 from J, leaving 10 bases between them. The chain's CDR3 is CASSYSVTQPQHF. The CDR3 nucleotides are TGTGCCAGCAGTTACTCAGTAACTCAACCCCAGCATTTT.

The rearrangement links TRBV28 to TRBJ2-1, with TRBD2 as a possible D gene (6 bases). The CDR3 runs to 14 residues. V lost 5 bases and J 0 bases, leaving 8 bases between the germline ends. CDR1 is MDHEN and CDR2 is SYDVKM in the germline V gene. The CDR3 DNA reads as TGTGCCAGCAGTCCAGCGGGCTCCTACAATGAGCAGTTCTTC. Translating it yields CASSPAGSYNEQFF.

V gene TRBV7-2 combines with J gene TRBJ1-1; TRBD1 is a possible D gene (5 bases). This CDR3 contains 15 residues. In germline, CDR1 is SGHTA, CDR2 FQGNSA. V dropped 3 bases and J dropped 2 bases, with 13 bases sitting between them. The CDR3 bases are TGTGCCAGCAGCTTCTCATTGGGGACCAACACTGAAGCTTTCTTT. This translates into CASSFSLGTNTEAFF. Full variable domain (remainder filled in from reference TRBV7-2 and TRBJ1-1): GAGVSQSPSNKVTEKGKDVELRCDPISGHTALYWYRQSLGQGLEFLIYFQGNSAPDKSGLPSDRFSAERTGGSVSTLTIQRTQQEDSAVYLCASSFSLGTNTEAFFGQGTRLTVV.

The chain links TRBV28 to TRBJ1-6, with no clear D. Germline V gene lookup returns CDR1 MDHEN and CDR2 SYDVKM. The CDR3 sequence is 14 residues long. The V end lost 1 base, the J end lost 10 bases, and 11 bases lay between the germline ends. The CDR3 DNA reads TGTGCCAGCAGTTTATCGGGGTACGGGTCACCCCTCCACTTT. This gives the protein CASSLSGYGSPLHF. Filled out from reference TRBV28 and TRBJ1-6, the complete variable domain reads DVKVTQSSRYLVKRTGEKVFLECVQDMDHENMFWYRQDPGLGLRLIYFSYDVKMKEKGDIPEGYSVSREKKERFSLILESASTNQTSMYLCASSLSGYGSPLHFGNGTRLTVT.

V is TRBV2 and J is TRBJ1-4, with a tentative D call TRBD1 (6 bases). This CDR3 has 15 residues. V lost 1 base and J 6 bases, leaving 12 bases between the germline ends. Germline loops: CDR1 SNHLY, CDR2 FYNNEI. The DNA for the CDR3 is TGTGCCAGCAGTGAAGGGAGGACAGATTATGAAAAACTGTTTTTT. Amino acid sequence: CASSEGRTDYEKLFF.

In nucleotides, the CDR3 is TGTGCCAGCAGCAGACAAACTGAAGCTTTCTTT. Translation: CASSRQTEAFF. The rearrangement joins TRBV6-1 to TRBJ1-1, with no clear D. The ends were cut back, 6 bases at V and 5 bases at J, with 7 bases in the middle. The CDR3 runs to 11 residues. Germline assignment: CDR1 MNHNS and CDR2 SASEGT.

V usage is TRBV6-1 and J usage is TRBJ2-1; 7 nucleotides agree with TRBD2. From germline, CDR1 is MNHNS and CDR2 SASEGT. The CDR3 length is 14 residues. Trimming cost V 5 bases and J 6 bases; bases outside gene matches: 7. CDR3 nucleotides: TGTGCCAGCAGTCCCGGGGGGTTTCTCAATGAGCAGTTCTTC. Translated: CASSPGGFLNEQFF.

This clone was seen only once. The V call is TRBV18, the J call TRBJ2-7, with D perhaps matching TRBD1 or TRBD2 (5 bases each). Trimming stripped 2 bases from V and 6 bases from J, with 5 bases between. CDR3 size: 11 residues. CDR1 and CDR2 (germline): KGHSH, LQKENI. CDR3 amino acids: CASSPGGEQYF. Here the CDR3 DNA reads TGTGCCAGCTCACCAGGGGGCGAGCAGTACTTC.

J is TRBJ2-1 and V is TRBV19; possibly TRBD2 for D (6 bases). The germline V gene has CDR1 LNHDA and CDR2 SQIVND (reference sequence). V lost 6 bases and J 7 bases, leaving 19 bases between the germline ends. The CDR3 totals 15 residues. The CDR3 DNA follows: TGTGCCAGTAGCCCGGGCGGGATCCGTTATAATGAGCAGTTCTTC. It specifies CASSPGGIRYNEQFF.

This clone has more than one count but fewer than ten. The chain combines TRBV4-1 with TRBJ2-7; perhaps D is TRBD1 or TRBD2 (6 bases each). V dropped 0 bases and J dropped 3 bases, with 9 bases sitting between them. The germline V gene has CDR1 MGHRA and CDR2 YSYEKL. The CDR3 spans 14 residues. The CDR3 reads CASSQEGGSYEQYF. For the CDR3, the DNA is TGCGCCAGCAGCCAAGAAGGGGGGAGCTACGAGCAGTACTTC.

This chain uses TRBV18 with TRBJ1-3; 8 positions match TRBD1. This CDR3 has 17 amino acids. Germline V gives CDR1 KGHSH, CDR2 LQKENI. V shed 0 bases and J 4 bases; nucleotides not matched to a gene: 8. The CDR3 sequence is CASSPPRSGGFGNTIYF. The CDR3 region has the DNA TGTGCCAGCTCACCACCGAGGTCAGGGGGCTTCGGAAACACCATATATTTT.

The J gene is TRBJ1-1, the V gene TRBV29-1; D unresolved. This CDR3 spans 15 amino acids. Trimming cost V 0 bases and J 0 bases, with 11 bases left between them. Germline V gene sequence: CDR1 SQVTM, CDR2 ANQGSEA. The CDR3 here is CSVEDLSRLNTEAFF. The CDR3, as DNA: TGCAGCGTTGAAGATCTAAGTCGGCTGAACACTGAAGCTTTCTTT.

This clone was detected once. The genes are TRBV5-4 and TRBJ1-5; D remains unclear. CDR3 length: 13 amino acids. V shed 4 bases and J shed 5 bases, with 10 bases lying between them. CDR1 is SGHNT, CDR2 YYREEE, per germline (reference sequence). The CDR3 reads CASSQVGYQPQHF. CDR3 nucleotide sequence: TGTGCCAGCAGCCAAGTGGGGTATCAGCCCCAGCATTTT.

The chain joins TRBV25-1 to TRBJ2-7; D could derive from TRBD1 or TRBD2 (5 bases each). CDR1 and CDR2 from the germline V gene are MGHDK and SYGVNS. V lost 10 bases and J lost 2, with 18 bases in between. This CDR3 has 14 residues. The DNA of the CDR3 is TGTGCCACCACCGGGACCTTAGCCGCCTACGAGCAGTACTTC. Its translation is CATTGTLAAYEQYF.

V gene TRBV29-1 combines with J gene TRBJ2-7; 9 nucleotides match TRBD2. Germline-derived CDR1 and CDR2 are SQVTM and ANQGSEA. The CDR3 is 16 amino acids. The V segment lost 0 bases and the J segment 3 bases; nucleotides outside the gene matches: 9. CDR3 DNA: TGCAGCGTTGAAGACGCCGGGACTAGCAGGCTCTACGAGCAGTACTTC. Its translation is CSVEDAGTSRLYEQYF.

The CDR3 here is CAWSVARGAYQPQHF. The CDR3 DNA is TGTGCCTGGAGTGTCGCACGGGGGGCCTATCAGCCCCAGCATTTT. The chain is built from TRBV30 and TRBJ1-5, with TRBD1 as a possible D gene (6 bases). V lost 0 bases and J lost 5, with 14 bases in between. Germline V gives CDR1 GTSNPN, CDR2 SVGIG (reference sequence). CDR3 length equals 15 residues.

The chain uses TRBV2 and TRBJ2-5, with 8 bases identical to TRBD2. The J segment lost 5 bases and the V segment lost 6 bases, leaving 20 bases of the junction unmatched. Germline assignment: CDR1 SNHLY and CDR2 FYNNEI. The CDR3 sequence is 18 residues long. CDR3 in amino acids: CASREDAAGGPHGETQYF. The CDR3 nucleotides read TGTGCCAGCAGGGAGGACGCGGCGGGGGGCCCACACGGGGAGACCCAGTACTTC.

This rearrangement joins TRBV6-1 to TRBJ2-7, with D perhaps TRBD1 (5 bases). CDR1 is MNHNS and CDR2 is SASEGT in the germline V gene. The V gene lost 6 bases and the J gene lost 6 bases, with 18 bases spanning the gap. This CDR3 is built from 14 residues. Here the CDR3 DNA reads TGTGCCAGCAGAAGAGACAGTATCGGCTTCGAGCAGTACTTC. It codes for CASRRDSIGFEQYF.

The V and J genes are TRBV27 and TRBJ2-5, with D possibly being TRBD2 (6 bases). The germline V gene encodes CDR1 MNHEY and CDR2 SMNVEV (reference sequence). The CDR3 has 16 residues. The V and J ends lost 1 base and 5 bases respectively, with 17 bases between them. CDR3 sequence: CASSLYPTGEEETQYF. The CDR3 DNA follows: TGTGCCAGCAGTTTATACCCCACGGGAGAAGAGGAGACCCAGTACTTC.

The DNA for the CDR3 is TGTGCCAGCAGCTTAGAGCCGGGACTAGCGGGGATTAAAGAGACCCAGTACTTC. As protein: CASSLEPGLAGIKETQYF. This chain uses TRBV7-9 with TRBJ2-5, with 13 bases lining up with TRBD2. The CDR3 has 18 residues. The trim removed 1 base at V and 3 bases at J, leaving 8 bases unmatched. Germline V lookup: CDR1 SEHNR, CDR2 FQNEAQ (reference sequence).